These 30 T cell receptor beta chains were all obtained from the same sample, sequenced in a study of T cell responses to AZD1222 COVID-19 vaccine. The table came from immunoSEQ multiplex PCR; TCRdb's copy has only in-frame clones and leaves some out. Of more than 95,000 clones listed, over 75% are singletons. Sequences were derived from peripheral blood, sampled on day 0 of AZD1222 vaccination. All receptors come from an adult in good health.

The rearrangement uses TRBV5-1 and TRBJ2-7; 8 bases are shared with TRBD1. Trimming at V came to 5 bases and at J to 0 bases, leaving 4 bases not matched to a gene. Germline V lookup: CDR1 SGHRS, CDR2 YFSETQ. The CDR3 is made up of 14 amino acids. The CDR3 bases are TGCGCCAGCAGGACAGGGGATCTCTCCTACGAGCAGTACTTC. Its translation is CASRTGDLSYEQYF.

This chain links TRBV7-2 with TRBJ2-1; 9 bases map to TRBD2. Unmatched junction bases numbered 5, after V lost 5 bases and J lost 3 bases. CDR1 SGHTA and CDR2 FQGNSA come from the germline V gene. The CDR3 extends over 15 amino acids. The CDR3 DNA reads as TGTGCCAGCAGCCAGACTAGCGGATTCTACAATGAGCAGTTCTTC. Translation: CASSQTSGFYNEQFF.

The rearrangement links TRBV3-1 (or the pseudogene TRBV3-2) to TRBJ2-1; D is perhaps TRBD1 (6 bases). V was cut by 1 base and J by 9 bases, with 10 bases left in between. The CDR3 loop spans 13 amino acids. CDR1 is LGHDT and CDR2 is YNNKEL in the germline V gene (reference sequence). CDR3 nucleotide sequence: TGTGCCAGCAGCCAAGCGTCACAGGGTGAGCAGTTCTTC. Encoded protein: CASSQASQGEQFF.

CDR3 protein: CAISQATRTSTDTQYF. The CDR3 nucleotides are TGTGCCATCAGCCAGGCGACTAGAACTAGCACAGATACGCAGTATTTT. The chain links TRBV10-3 to TRBJ2-3, with D tentatively TRBD2 (6 bases). This CDR3 is 16 amino acids long. The V gene's germline CDR1 is ENHRY and CDR2 SYGVKD. Trimming cost V 6 bases and J 0 bases, with 16 bases left between them.

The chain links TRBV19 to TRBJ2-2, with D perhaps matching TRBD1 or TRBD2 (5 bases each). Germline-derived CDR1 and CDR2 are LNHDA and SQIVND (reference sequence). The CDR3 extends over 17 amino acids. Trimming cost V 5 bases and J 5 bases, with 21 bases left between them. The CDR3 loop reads CASSLGRVVTRTGELFF. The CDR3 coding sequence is TGTGCCAGTAGTCTGGGACGTGTGGTTACCCGTACCGGGGAGCTGTTTTTT. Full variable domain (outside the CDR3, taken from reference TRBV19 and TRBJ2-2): DGGITQSPKYLFRKEGQNVTLSCEQNLNHDAMYWYRQDPGQGLRLIYYSQIVNDFQKGDIAEGYSVSREKKESFPLTVTSAQKNPTAFYLCASSLGRVVTRTGELFFGEGSRLTVL.

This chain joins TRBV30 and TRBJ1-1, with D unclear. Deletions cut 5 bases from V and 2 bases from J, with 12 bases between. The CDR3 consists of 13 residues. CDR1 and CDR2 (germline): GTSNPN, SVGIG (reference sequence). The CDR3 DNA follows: TGTGCCTGGCGAAGGTTGGGCAACACTGAAGCTTTCTTT. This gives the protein CAWRRLGNTEAFF.

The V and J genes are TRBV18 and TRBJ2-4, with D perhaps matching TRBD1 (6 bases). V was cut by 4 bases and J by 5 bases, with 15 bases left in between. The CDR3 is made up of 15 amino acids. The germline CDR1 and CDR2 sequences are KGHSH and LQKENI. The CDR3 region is CASSLLGQRENIQYF. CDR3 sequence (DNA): TGTGCCAGCTCACTCCTCGGACAGCGAGAAAACATTCAGTACTTC.

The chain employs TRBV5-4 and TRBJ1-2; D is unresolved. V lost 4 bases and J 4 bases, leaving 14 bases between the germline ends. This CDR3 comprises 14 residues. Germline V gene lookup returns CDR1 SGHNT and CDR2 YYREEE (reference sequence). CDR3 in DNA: TGTGCCAGCAGCACCGGGAGAGAAATCTATGGCTACACCTTC. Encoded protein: CASSTGREIYGYTF.

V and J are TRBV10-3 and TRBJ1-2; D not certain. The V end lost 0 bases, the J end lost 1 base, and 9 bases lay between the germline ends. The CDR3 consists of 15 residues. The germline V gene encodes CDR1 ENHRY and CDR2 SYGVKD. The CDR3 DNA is TGTGCCATCAGTGAGTCGCTGGTTAATAACTATGGCTACACCTTC. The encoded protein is CAISESLVNNYGYTF.

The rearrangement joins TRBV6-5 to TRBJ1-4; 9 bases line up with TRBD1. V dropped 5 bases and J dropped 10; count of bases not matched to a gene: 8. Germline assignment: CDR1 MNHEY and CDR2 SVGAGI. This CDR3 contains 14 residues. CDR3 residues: CASSLTGGEGKLFF. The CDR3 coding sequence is TGTGCCAGCAGTCTTACAGGGGGCGAGGGAAAACTGTTTTTT.

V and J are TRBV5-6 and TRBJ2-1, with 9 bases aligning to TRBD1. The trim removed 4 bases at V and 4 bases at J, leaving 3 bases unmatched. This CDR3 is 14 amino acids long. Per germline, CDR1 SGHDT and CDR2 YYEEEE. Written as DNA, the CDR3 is TGTGCCAGCAGCCTGACAGGGGGGTACAATGAGCAGTTCTTC. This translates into CASSLTGGYNEQFF. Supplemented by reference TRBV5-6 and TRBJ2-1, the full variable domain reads DAGVTQSPTHLIKTRGQQVTLRCSPKSGHDTVSWYQQALGQGPQFIFQYYEEEERQRGNFPDRFSGHQFPNYSSELNVNALLLGDSALYLCASSLTGGYNEQFFGPGTRLTVL.

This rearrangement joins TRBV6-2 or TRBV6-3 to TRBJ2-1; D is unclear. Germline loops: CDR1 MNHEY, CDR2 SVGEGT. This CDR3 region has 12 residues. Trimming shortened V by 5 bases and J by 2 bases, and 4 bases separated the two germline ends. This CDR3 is CASSQAYNEQFF. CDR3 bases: TGTGCCAGCAGTCAGGCCTACAATGAGCAGTTCTTC.

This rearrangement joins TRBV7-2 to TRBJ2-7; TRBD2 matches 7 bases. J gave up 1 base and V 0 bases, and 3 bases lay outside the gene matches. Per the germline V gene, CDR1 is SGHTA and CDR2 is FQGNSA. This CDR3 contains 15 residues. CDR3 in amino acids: CASSLAPSGSYEQYF. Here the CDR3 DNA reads TGTGCCAGCAGCTTAGCGCCTAGCGGTTCCTACGAGCAGTACTTC. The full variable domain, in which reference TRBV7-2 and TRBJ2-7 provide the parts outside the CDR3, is GAGVSQSPSNKVTEKGKDVELRCDPISGHTALYWYRQSLGQGLEFLIYFQGNSAPDKSGLPSDRFSAERTGGSVSTLTIQRTQQEDSAVYLCASSLAPSGSYEQYFGPGTRLTVT.

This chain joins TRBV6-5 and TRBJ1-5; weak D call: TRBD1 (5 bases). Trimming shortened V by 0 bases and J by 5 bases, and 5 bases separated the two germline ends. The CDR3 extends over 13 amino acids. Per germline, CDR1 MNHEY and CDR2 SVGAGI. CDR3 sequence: CASSYSGDQPQHF. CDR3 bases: TGTGCCAGCAGTTACTCGGGGGATCAGCCCCAGCATTTT.

This CDR3 reads CASSLGGGTPNTGELFF. CDR3 sequence (DNA): TGTGCCAGCAGTTTAGGAGGAGGGACCCCGAACACCGGGGAGCTGTTTTTT. The rearrangement joins TRBV28 to TRBJ2-2, with TRBD2 as a possible D gene (6 bases). Trimming cost V 2 bases and J 0 bases, with 13 bases left between them. The CDR3 totals 17 residues. Germline CDR1 is MDHEN and CDR2 is SYDVKM.

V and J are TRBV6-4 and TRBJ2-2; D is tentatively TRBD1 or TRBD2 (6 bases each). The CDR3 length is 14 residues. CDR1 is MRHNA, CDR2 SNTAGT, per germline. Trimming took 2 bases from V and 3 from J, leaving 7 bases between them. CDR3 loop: CASSDGGHTGELFF. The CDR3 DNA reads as TGTGCCAGCAGTGACGGGGGGCACACCGGGGAGCTGTTTTTT.

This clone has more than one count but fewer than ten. For the CDR3, the DNA is TGTGCCAGCAGTAACAGGGGGCGTGGGACTGAAGCTTTCTTT. It codes for CASSNRGRGTEAFF. This rearrangement joins TRBV2 to TRBJ1-1; 9 nucleotides align to TRBD1. The CDR3 runs to 14 residues. Germline trimming cut 5 bases from V and 5 bases from J; bases unmatched to any gene: 6. CDR1 and CDR2 (germline): SNHLY, FYNNEI.

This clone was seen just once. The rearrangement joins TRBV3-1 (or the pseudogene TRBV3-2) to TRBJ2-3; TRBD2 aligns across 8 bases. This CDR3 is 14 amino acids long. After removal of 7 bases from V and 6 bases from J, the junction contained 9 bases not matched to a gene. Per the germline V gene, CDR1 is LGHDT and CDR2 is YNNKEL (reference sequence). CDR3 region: CASTGTGGDDTQYF. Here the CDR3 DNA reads TGTGCCAGCACTGGTACGGGAGGGGATGATACGCAGTATTTT.

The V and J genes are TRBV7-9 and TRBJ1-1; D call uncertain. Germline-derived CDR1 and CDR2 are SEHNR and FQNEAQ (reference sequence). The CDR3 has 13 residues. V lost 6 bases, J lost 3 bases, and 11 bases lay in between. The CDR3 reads CASRSDGHTEAFF. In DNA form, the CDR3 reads TGTGCCAGCAGGAGTGATGGGCACACTGAAGCTTTCTTT. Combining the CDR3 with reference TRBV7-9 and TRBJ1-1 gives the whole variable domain DTGVSQNPRHKITKRGQNVTFRCDPISEHNRLYWYRQTLGQGPEFLTYFQNEAQLEKSRLLSDRFSAERPKGSFSTLEIQRTEQGDSAMYLCASRSDGHTEAFFGQGTRLTVV.

CDR3 sequence reads: CASSEHINTGELFF. CDR3 nucleotide sequence: TGTGCCAGCAGTGAACACATCAACACCGGGGAGCTGTTTTTT. This chain joins TRBV25-1 and TRBJ2-2, with D unclear. From germline, CDR1 is MGHDK and CDR2 SYGVNS. Between the trimmed V and J ends, which lost 2 bases and 2 bases, there was a span of 6 bases. CDR3 length: 14 residues.

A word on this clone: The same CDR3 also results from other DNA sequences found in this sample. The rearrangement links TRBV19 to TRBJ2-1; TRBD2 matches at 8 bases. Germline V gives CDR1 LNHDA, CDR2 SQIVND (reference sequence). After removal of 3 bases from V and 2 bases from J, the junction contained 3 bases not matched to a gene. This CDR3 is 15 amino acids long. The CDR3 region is CASSIIAGPYNEQFF. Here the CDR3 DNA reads TGTGCCAGTAGTATTATAGCGGGGCCCTACAATGAGCAGTTCTTC.

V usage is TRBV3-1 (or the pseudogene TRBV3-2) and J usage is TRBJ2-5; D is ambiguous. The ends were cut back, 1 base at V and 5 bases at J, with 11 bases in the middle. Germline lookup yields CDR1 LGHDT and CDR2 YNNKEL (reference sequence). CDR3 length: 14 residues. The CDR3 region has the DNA TGTGCCAGCAGCCAAGGGACCTCGGGTGAGACCCAGTACTTC. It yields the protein CASSQGTSGETQYF.

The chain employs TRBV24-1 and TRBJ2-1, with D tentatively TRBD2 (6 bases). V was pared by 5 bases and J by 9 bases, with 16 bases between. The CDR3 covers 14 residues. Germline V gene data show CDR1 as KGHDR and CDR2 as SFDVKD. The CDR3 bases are TGTGCCACCAGTGCCCGGGGGTCCCGTCTTGAGCAGTTCTTC. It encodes CATSARGSRLEQFF.

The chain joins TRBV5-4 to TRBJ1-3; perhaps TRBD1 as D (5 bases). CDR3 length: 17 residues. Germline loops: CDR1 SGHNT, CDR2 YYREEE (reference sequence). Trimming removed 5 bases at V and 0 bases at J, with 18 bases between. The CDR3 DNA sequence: TGTGCCAGCAGTTCCGGGACGGGCCGTTCCTCTGGAAACACCATATATTTT. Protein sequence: CASSSGTGRSSGNTIYF.

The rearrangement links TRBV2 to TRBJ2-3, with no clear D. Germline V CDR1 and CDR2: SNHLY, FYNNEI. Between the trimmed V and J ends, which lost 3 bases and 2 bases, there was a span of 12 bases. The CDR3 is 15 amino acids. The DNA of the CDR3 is TGTGCCAGCAGTGAGCTTGGTGGGGACACAGATACGCAGTATTTT. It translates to CASSELGGDTDTQYF. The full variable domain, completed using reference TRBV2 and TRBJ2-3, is EPEVTQTPSHQVTQMGQEVILRCVPISNHLYFYWYRQILGQKVEFLVSFYNNEISEKSEIFDDQFSVERPDGSNFTLKIRSTKLEDSAMYFCASSELGGDTDTQYFGPGTRLTVL.

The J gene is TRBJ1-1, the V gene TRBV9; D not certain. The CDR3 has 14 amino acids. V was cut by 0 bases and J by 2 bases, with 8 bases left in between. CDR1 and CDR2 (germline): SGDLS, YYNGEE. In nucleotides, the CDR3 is TGTGCCAGCAGCGTAGGGAATACAAACACTGAAGCTTTCTTT. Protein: CASSVGNTNTEAFF.

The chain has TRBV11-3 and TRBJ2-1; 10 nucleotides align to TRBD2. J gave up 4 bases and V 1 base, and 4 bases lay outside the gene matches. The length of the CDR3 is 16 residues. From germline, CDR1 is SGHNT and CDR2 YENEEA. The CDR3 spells CASSLGRTSGYNEQFF. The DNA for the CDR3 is TGTGCCAGCAGCTTAGGACGGACTAGCGGATACAATGAGCAGTTCTTC.

The CDR3 region has the DNA TGTGCCAGTAGTATTCGCCACGTCAGGGGTAGTAGCGGGAGGACATACAATGAGCAGTTCTTC. Translating gives CASSIRHVRGSSGRTYNEQFF. The J gene is TRBJ2-1, the V gene TRBV19, with TRBD2 matching 10 bases. V lost 3 bases and J lost 4; bases outside the gene matches: 21. Germline CDR1 reads LNHDA; CDR2 reads SQIVND (reference sequence). This CDR3 has 21 residues.

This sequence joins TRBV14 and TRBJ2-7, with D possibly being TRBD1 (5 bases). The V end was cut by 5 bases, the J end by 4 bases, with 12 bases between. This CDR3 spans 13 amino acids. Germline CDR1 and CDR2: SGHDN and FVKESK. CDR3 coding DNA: TGTGCCAGCAGCAAATATCAGGGTTACGAGCAGTACTTC. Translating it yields CASSKYQGYEQYF. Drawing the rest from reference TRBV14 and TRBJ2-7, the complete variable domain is EAGVTQFPSHSVIEKGQTVTLRCDPISGHDNLYWYRRVMGKEIKFLLHFVKESKQDESGMPNNRFLAERTGGTYSTLKVQPAELEDSGVYFCASSKYQGYEQYFGPGTRLTVT.

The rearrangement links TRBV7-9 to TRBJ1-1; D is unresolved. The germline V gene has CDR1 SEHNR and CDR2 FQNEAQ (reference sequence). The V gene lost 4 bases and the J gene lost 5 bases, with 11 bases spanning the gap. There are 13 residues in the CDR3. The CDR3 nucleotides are TGTGCCAGCAGCTCCCGACAAGGTACTGAAGCTTTCTTT. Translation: CASSSRQGTEAFF.